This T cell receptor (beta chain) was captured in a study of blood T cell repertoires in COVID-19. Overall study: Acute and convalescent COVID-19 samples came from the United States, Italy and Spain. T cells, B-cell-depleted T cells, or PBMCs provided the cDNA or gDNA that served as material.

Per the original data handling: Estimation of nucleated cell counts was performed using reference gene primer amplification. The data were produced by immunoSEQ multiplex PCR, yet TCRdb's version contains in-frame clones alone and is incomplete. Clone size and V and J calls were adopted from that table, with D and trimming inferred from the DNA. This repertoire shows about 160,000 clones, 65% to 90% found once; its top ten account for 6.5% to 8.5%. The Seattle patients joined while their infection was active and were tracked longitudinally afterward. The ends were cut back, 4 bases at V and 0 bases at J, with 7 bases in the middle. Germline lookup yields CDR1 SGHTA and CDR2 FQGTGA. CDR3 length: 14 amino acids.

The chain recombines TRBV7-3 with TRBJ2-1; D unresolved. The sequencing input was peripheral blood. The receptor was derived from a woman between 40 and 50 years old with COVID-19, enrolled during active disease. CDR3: CASSSPGSYNEQFF. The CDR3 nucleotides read TGTGCCAGCAGCTCCCCGGGCTCCTACAATGAGCAGTTCTTC. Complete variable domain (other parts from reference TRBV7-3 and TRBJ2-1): GAGVSQTPSNKVTEKGKYVELRCDPISGHTALYWYRQSLGQGPEFLIYFQGTGAADDSGLPNDRFFAVRPEGSVSTLKIQRTERGDSAVYLCASSSPGSYNEQFFGPGTRLTVL.